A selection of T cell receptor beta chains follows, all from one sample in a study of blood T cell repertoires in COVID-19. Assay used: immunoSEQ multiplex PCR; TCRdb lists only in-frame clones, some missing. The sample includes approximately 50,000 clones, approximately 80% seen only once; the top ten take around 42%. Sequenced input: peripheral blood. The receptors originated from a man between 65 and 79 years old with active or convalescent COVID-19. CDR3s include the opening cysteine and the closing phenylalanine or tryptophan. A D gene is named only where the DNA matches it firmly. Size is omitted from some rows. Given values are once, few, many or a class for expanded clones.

CASSRPGQGYTEAFF,TGTGCCAGCAGCCGCCCGGGACAGGGGTACACTGAAGCTTTCTTT,NA,TRBJ1-1,TRBV3-1/TRBV3-2,TRBD1,15
CASHIRGQDEKLFF,TGTGCCAGTCATATCAGGGGGCAGGACGAAAAACTGTTTTTT,NA,TRBJ1-4,TRBV19,TRBD1,14
CASSETGTSYNEQFF,TGTGCCAGCAGTGAGACAGGGACCTCCTACAATGAGCAGTTCTTC,NA,TRBJ2-1,TRBV6-4,TRBD1,15
CASSPRDRDSYEQYF,TGCGCCAGCAGCCCCCGGGACAGGGACTCCTACGAGCAGTACTTC,NA,TRBJ2-7,TRBV5-1,TRBD1,15
CASSLSHPGGNTEAFF,TGTGCCAGCAGTCTCTCGCATCCAGGGGGAAACACTGAAGCTTTCTTT,NA,TRBJ1-1,TRBV25-1,TRBD1,16
CASSLMAGGTGDTQYF,TGTGCCAGCAGCTTAATGGCGGGGGGGACAGGCGATACGCAGTATTTT,NA,TRBJ2-3,TRBV7-3,NA,16
CASSQTVVNREAFF,TGTGCCAGCAGCCAGACTGTCGTTAATCGTGAAGCTTTCTTT,NA,TRBJ1-1,TRBV3-1/TRBV3-2,NA,14
CASSSQADTEAFF,TGTGCCAGCAGCTCGCAGGCTGACACTGAAGCTTTCTTT,NA,TRBJ1-1,TRBV7-2,NA,13
CASSLWGWTSGEGTQYF,TGTGCCAGCAGCTTGTGGGGTTGGACTAGCGGGGAGGGGACCCAGTACTTC,NA,TRBJ2-5,TRBV5-4,TRBD2,17
CASSYRDNSPLHF,TGTGCCAGCAGTTATAGAGATAATTCACCCCTCCACTTT,NA,TRBJ1-6,TRBV6-5,NA,13
CASSYTPGTGVTVDYGYTF,TGTGCCAGCAGTTACACACCCGGGACAGGGGTGACGGTGGACTATGGCTACACCTTC,NA,TRBJ1-2,TRBV6-2/TRBV6-3,TRBD1,19
CSVDARPNTEAFF,TGCAGCGTTGACGCCAGGCCTAACACTGAAGCTTTCTTT,NA,TRBJ1-1,TRBV29-1,NA,13
CASSPDGQGDKAFF,TGTGCCAGCTCACCAGACGGACAGGGAGATAAAGCTTTCTTT,NA,TRBJ1-1,TRBV18,TRBD1,14
CASGFPPAGLYNEQFF,TGTGCTAGTGGTTTCCCCCCGGCGGGGCTTTACAATGAGCAGTTCTTC,NA,TRBJ2-1,TRBV12-5,NA,16
CASSIGQGAYTEAFF,TGTGCCAGTAGTATCGGACAGGGGGCGTACACTGAAGCTTTCTTT,NA,TRBJ1-1,TRBV19,TRBD1,15
CASSASGTGFYEQYF,TGTGCCAGCAGCGCCTCAGGGACAGGGTTCTACGAGCAGTACTTC,few,TRBJ2-7,TRBV9,TRBD1,15
CASSSLIDRFFYGYTF,TGTGCCAGCAGTTCCCTAATAGACAGGTTTTTCTATGGCTACACCTTC,NA,TRBJ1-2,TRBV27,NA,16
CASSLRQGNQPQHF,TGTGCCAGCAGTTTAAGGCAGGGCAATCAGCCCCAGCATTTT,NA,TRBJ1-5,TRBV27,NA,14
CASSAGNYGYTF,TGTGCCAGCAGCGCGGGAAACTATGGCTACACCTTC,NA,TRBJ1-2,TRBV3-1/TRBV3-2,NA,12
CASSSGQGAVYGYTF,TGTGCCAGCAGCTCCGGACAGGGGGCTGTCTATGGCTACACCTTC,NA,TRBJ1-2,TRBV7-9,TRBD1,15
CASSGISGIDTQYF,TGTGCCAGCAGCGGCATCTCAGGGATAGATACGCAGTATTTT,NA,TRBJ2-3,TRBV7-2,NA,14
CASSPWGDENIQYF,TGTGCCAGCAGCCCCTGGGGGGACGAAAACATTCAGTACTTC,NA,TRBJ2-4,TRBV11-2,NA,14
CASSQRYGTPNQPQHF,TGTGCCAGCAGCCAAAGGTACGGGACACCAAATCAGCCCCAGCATTTT,few,TRBJ1-5,TRBV3-1/TRBV3-2,NA,16
CASSTQGANSPLHF,TGTGCCAGTAGTACGCAGGGGGCTAATTCACCCCTCCACTTT,many,TRBJ1-6,TRBV19,TRBD1,14
CASTPTGRYGYTF,TGTGCCAGCACCCCTACCGGGAGATATGGCTACACCTTC,few,TRBJ1-2,TRBV28,NA,13
CASSARTSGSYNEQFF,TGTGCCAGCAGCGCCAGGACTAGCGGGAGCTACAATGAGCAGTTCTTC,NA,TRBJ2-1,TRBV2,TRBD2,16
CASSQQAGVDETQYF,TGCGCCAGCAGCCAGCAAGCGGGGGTGGATGAGACCCAGTACTTC,NA,TRBJ2-5,TRBV4-3,TRBD2,15
CASSKGLAHYNEQFF,TGTGCCAGCAGCAAGGGACTAGCGCATTACAATGAGCAGTTCTTC,NA,TRBJ2-1,TRBV21-1,NA,15
CASSQSRVLRNQPQHF,TGCGCCAGCAGCCAATCCAGGGTCCTTAGAAATCAGCCCCAGCATTTT,NA,TRBJ1-5,TRBV4-3,NA,16
CASLDRSANYGYTF,TGTGCCAGCTTAGACAGATCAGCTAACTATGGCTACACCTTC,NA,TRBJ1-2,TRBV19,NA,14
CASSQGAFPYEQYF,TGTGCCAGCAGCCAGGGGGCGTTCCCCTACGAGCAGTACTTC,NA,TRBJ2-7,TRBV14,NA,14
CSAGSGETQYF,TGCAGTGCTGGTAGCGGGGAGACCCAGTACTTC,NA,TRBJ2-5,TRBV20-1,TRBD2,11
CASSTGGADTQYF,TGTGCCAGTAGTACAGGAGGGGCAGATACGCAGTATTTT,NA,TRBJ2-3,TRBV19,NA,13
CSVVEASGDGTQYF,TGCAGCGTCGTAGAGGCTAGCGGGGACGGGACCCAGTACTTC,once,TRBJ2-5,TRBV29-1,TRBD2,14
CASTLRHRNNEQFF,TGTGCCAGCACTCTAAGACACCGGAACAATGAGCAGTTCTTC,once,TRBJ2-1,TRBV6-5,NA,14
CASSIRRGQSTDTQYF,TGTGCCAGTAGTATTAGGCGGGGTCAGAGCACAGATACGCAGTATTTT,NA,TRBJ2-3,TRBV19,NA,16
CASSPPFSEAFF,TGTGCCAGCTCACCGCCGTTCAGCGAGGCTTTCTTT,few,TRBJ1-1,TRBV18,NA,12
CASSVPGQRNSPLHF,TGTGCCAGTAGCGTCCCGGGACAGCGTAATTCACCCCTCCACTTT,NA,TRBJ1-6,TRBV19,TRBD1,15
CASTRAGGSETQYF,TGTGCCAGTACCCGAGCGGGCGGGTCTGAGACCCAGTACTTC,once,TRBJ2-5,TRBV19,NA,14
CAISQQQGRYGYTF,TGTGCCATCAGCCAACAACAGGGAAGGTATGGCTACACCTTC,NA,TRBJ1-2,TRBV10-3,NA,14
CASRVQGQETQYF,TGTGCCAGCAGAGTACAGGGTCAAGAGACCCAGTACTTC,NA,TRBJ2-5,TRBV12-3/TRBV12-4,NA,13
CASSYPRDRISNQPQHF,TGTGCCAGCAGTTACCCGAGGGACAGAATTAGCAATCAGCCCCAGCATTTT,NA,TRBJ1-5,TRBV6-2/TRBV6-3,TRBD1,17
CASSLGDRVSYEQYF,TGCGCCAGCAGCTTAGGGGACAGGGTCTCCTACGAGCAGTACTTC,NA,TRBJ2-7,TRBV5-1,TRBD1,15
CASSPNLGTGNEKLFF,TGTGCCAGCTCACCTAACTTAGGGACAGGGAATGAAAAACTGTTTTTT,NA,TRBJ1-4,TRBV18,TRBD1,16
CASSGKTGPTATNEKLFF,TGCGCCAGCAGCGGAAAGACAGGCCCGACCGCAACTAATGAAAAACTGTTTTTT,NA,TRBJ1-4,TRBV5-1,NA,18
CASSVEPTGYLSGANVLTF,TGTGCCAGCAGCGTAGAACCTACAGGATACCTCTCTGGGGCCAACGTCCTGACTTTC,NA,TRBJ2-6,TRBV9,NA,19
CASSVGTSHEQFF,TGTGCCAGCAGCGTAGGGACTAGCCATGAGCAGTTCTTC,NA,TRBJ2-1,TRBV9,TRBD2,13
CASSPGGESTDTQYF,TGTGCCAGCAGCCCCGGGGGGGAAAGCACAGATACGCAGTATTTT,NA,TRBJ2-3,TRBV11-2,TRBD2,15
CASSESRGNEQFF,TGCGCCAGCAGTGAGTCTCGGGGGAATGAGCAGTTCTTC,NA,TRBJ2-1,TRBV10-1,NA,13
CASRHRGQTSAAYGYTF,TGTGCCAGCCGCCATCGGGGTCAGACCTCAGCGGCCTATGGCTACACCTTC,NA,TRBJ1-2,TRBV5-6,NA,17
CASSEAGLPNNEQFF,TGTGCCAGCAGTGAAGCGGGACTACCCAACAATGAGCAGTTCTTC,NA,TRBJ2-1,TRBV6-1,TRBD2,15
CASSPLSMNTEAFF,TGTGCCAGCAGCCCACTGAGCATGAACACTGAAGCTTTCTTT,NA,TRBJ1-1,TRBV7-9,NA,14
CASSLTAIDTQYF,TGTGCCAGCAGTTTAACTGCCATAGATACGCAGTATTTT,NA,TRBJ2-3,TRBV28,NA,13
CASSQSNQGYTF,TGTGCCAGCAGCCAATCGAACCAGGGCTACACCTTC,NA,TRBJ1-2,TRBV3-1/TRBV3-2,NA,12
CASQREWVSNEQFF,TGTGCCAGCCAGCGGGAGTGGGTATCCAATGAGCAGTTCTTC,few,TRBJ2-1,TRBV27,TRBD2,14
CASSLVQANSPLHF,TGTGCCAGCAGCTTAGTGCAAGCTAATTCACCCCTCCACTTT,NA,TRBJ1-6,TRBV7-2,NA,14
CASRGTGSYEQYF,TGTGCCAGCAGGGGGACAGGATCCTACGAGCAGTACTTC,NA,TRBJ2-7,TRBV6-5,TRBD1,13
CASSQSTGRAGELFF,TGCGCCAGCAGCCAATCTACAGGGAGGGCCGGGGAGCTGTTTTTT,NA,TRBJ2-2,TRBV4-3,NA,15
CASSQVRGGGYTF,TGCGCCAGCAGCCAAGTCAGAGGGGGTGGCTACACCTTC,NA,TRBJ1-2,TRBV4-3,NA,13
CASSVYRANTGELFF,TGTGCCAGCAGTGTCTACAGGGCGAACACCGGGGAGCTGTTTTTT,once,TRBJ2-2,TRBV2,NA,15